These 32 T cell receptor beta chains were all obtained from the same sample, sequenced in a study of cytomegalovirus exposure and HLA in healthy donors (dated by TCRdb to about 2017). The library came from the immunoSEQ multiplex PCR assay. A mixture of 60 forward primers for TCR Vbeta segments and 13 reverse primers for TCR Jbeta segments was used in the multiplex PCR. TCRdb re-hosts the immuneACCESS table, in-frame sequences only. Its copies lack some clones; in the studies checked, an unresolved V gene accounts for under half of them, and the cause for the rest is not known. The sample table contains 130,000 or so clones; only one count was recorded for just under 80% of them. The ten top clones hold roughly 5.7% of the sample. Sequencing input: PBMCs. The receptors derive from a man aged 30 to 45 in good health and CMV-seronegative.

The chain recombines TRBV19 with TRBJ1-2, with TRBD1 as a possible D gene (5 bases). The CDR3 has 13 amino acids. CDR1 and CDR2 (germline): LNHDA, SQIVND (reference sequence). Trimming took off 7 bases at V and 4 bases at J, with 13 bases between the two ends. CDR3 nucleotide sequence: TGTGCCAGTACCGAAAAAGGGGTCTATGGCTACACCTTC. Its protein is CASTEKGVYGYTF.

In nucleotides, the CDR3 is TGTGCCAGCAGCTTAGGGGGGCCCACTGAAGCTTTCTTT. Its translation is CASSLGGPTEAFF. V usage is TRBV13 and J usage is TRBJ1-1, with a possible D match to TRBD1 (5 bases). CDR1 and CDR2 (germline): PRHDT, FYEKMQ (reference sequence). The CDR3 has 13 amino acids. The ends were cut back, 0 bases at V and 4 bases at J, with 6 bases in the middle.

The chain is built from TRBV29-1 and TRBJ2-7; 7 positions agree with TRBD2. This CDR3 region has 12 residues. V shed 4 bases and J 4 bases; nucleotides not matched to a gene: 4. Germline CDR1 and CDR2: SQVTM and ANQGSEA. The chain's CDR3 is CSVGEGLYEQYF. CDR3 nucleotides: TGCAGCGTTGGGGAGGGGCTGTACGAGCAGTACTTC.

The V and J genes are TRBV18 and TRBJ2-1; D is uncertain. The CDR3 covers 12 residues. Germline CDR1 and CDR2: KGHSH and LQKENI. Trimming pared 3 bases from V and 9 bases from J, leaving 9 bases between. CDR3 DNA sequence: TGTGCCAGCTCACCCTCCCCGTTTGAGCAGTTCTTC. Protein product: CASSPSPFEQFF.

This rearrangement joins TRBV10-3 to TRBJ1-1; 8 positions match TRBD1. The V gene's germline CDR1 is ENHRY and CDR2 SYGVKD. The CDR3 is made up of 15 amino acids. V lost 1 base, J lost 5 bases, and 6 bases stayed unmatched. The CDR3 region is CAISEYAGGVTEAFF. The CDR3 nucleotides are TGTGCCATCAGTGAGTATGCAGGGGGCGTAACTGAAGCTTTCTTT.

This CDR3 reads CASSLGTLGYTF. The CDR3, as DNA: TGCGCCAGCAGCCTCGGGACTCTTGGCTACACCTTC. This sequence joins TRBV4-3 and TRBJ1-2; D possibly corresponds to TRBD1 (5 bases). Germline CDR1 and CDR2: LGHNA and YSLEER. V was trimmed by 4 bases and J by 7 bases, leaving 10 bases between them. This CDR3 comprises 12 residues.

The CDR3 coding sequence is TGTGCCAGCAGGCGGGCGGGACAGGGTTATGGCTACACCTTC. This translates into CASRRAGQGYGYTF. J is TRBJ1-2 and V is TRBV6-5; 9 positions agree with TRBD1. The CDR3 covers 14 residues. Germline trimming cut 6 bases from V and 5 bases from J; bases unmatched to any gene: 7. The germline gives CDR1 MNHEY, CDR2 SVGAGI.

The J gene is TRBJ1-3, the V gene TRBV5-1, with 7 positions matching TRBD1. Germline lookup yields CDR1 SGHRS and CDR2 YFSETQ. This CDR3 region has 15 residues. The trim removed 3 bases at V and 0 bases at J, leaving 3 bases unmatched. This CDR3 reads CASSWDSDSGNTIYF. In DNA form, the CDR3 reads TGCGCCAGCAGCTGGGACAGTGACTCTGGAAACACCATATATTTT.

The chain is built from TRBV6-6 and TRBJ2-5; D gene unclear. CDR3 length equals 15 residues. V was cut by 0 bases and J by 4 bases, with 12 bases left in between. Germline V gene lookup returns CDR1 MNHNY and CDR2 SVGAGI (reference sequence). The CDR3 nucleotides read TGTGCCAGCAGTTACTCAGTAGGCGGCTCAGAGACCCAGTACTTC. Its protein product is CASSYSVGGSETQYF.

This clone came up once. The chain recombines TRBV5-6 with TRBJ2-5; 7 nucleotides match TRBD1. The CDR3 sequence is 16 residues long. Germline trimming cut 4 bases from V and 5 bases from J; bases unmatched to any gene: 14. Germline V gives CDR1 SGHDT, CDR2 YYEEEE. In nucleotides, the CDR3 is TGTGCCAGCAGCCACCGAGGGACAGCCTACCGGGAGACCCAGTACTTC. As protein: CASSHRGTAYRETQYF.

The J gene is TRBJ2-6, the V gene TRBV9; D may be TRBD2 (6 bases). The CDR3 sequence is 15 residues long. Germline assignment: CDR1 SGDLS and CDR2 YYNGEE. V shed 4 bases and J shed 2 bases, with 10 bases lying between them. The CDR3 nucleotides are TGTGCCAGCAGCCTTTGGGGGGCTGGGGCCAACGTCCTGACTTTC. Translated, it gives CASSLWGAGANVLTF.

This clone was found once. The chain combines TRBV11-2 with TRBJ2-2; the match to TRBD2 covers 11 bases. The CDR3 is made up of 18 amino acids. J was trimmed by 4 bases and V by 0 bases; bases with no gene match: 7. Germline assignment: CDR1 SGHAT and CDR2 FQNNGV. The CDR3, as DNA: TGTGCCAGCAGCTTAGATTTAGCGGGAGGGCCCTCCACCGGGGAGCTGTTTTTT. Encoded protein: CASSLDLAGGPSTGELFF. The variable domain in full, with the rest retrieved from reference TRBV11-2 and TRBJ2-2, is EAGVAQSPRYKIIEKRQSVAFWCNPISGHATLYWYQQILGQGPKLLIQFQNNGVVDDSQLPKDRFSAERLKGVDSTLKIQPAKLEDSAVYLCASSLDLAGGPSTGELFFGEGSRLTVL.

The chain couples TRBV28 to TRBJ2-7; the D is unclear. V lost 3 bases and J 0 bases, leaving 9 bases between the germline ends. The CDR3 is 14 amino acids. Germline V gives CDR1 MDHEN, CDR2 SYDVKM. The CDR3 nucleotides are TGTGCCAGCAGTTTCCGGTCCCTCTCCTACGAGCAGTACTTC. Its protein product is CASSFRSLSYEQYF. The entire variable domain, with the rest obtained from reference TRBV28 and TRBJ2-7, is as follows: DVKVTQSSRYLVKRTGEKVFLECVQDMDHENMFWYRQDPGLGLRLIYFSYDVKMKEKGDIPEGYSVSREKKERFSLILESASTNQTSMYLCASSFRSLSYEQYFGPGTRLTVT.

This clone was recorded once. CDR3 in amino acids: CASSFTGINEKLFF. The CDR3 nucleotides read TGCGCCAGCAGCTTTACAGGGATTAATGAAAAACTGTTTTTT. The rearrangement uses TRBV5-1 and TRBJ1-4; possible D gene TRBD1, 6 bases. Trimming pared 2 bases from V and 4 bases from J, leaving 9 bases between. The length of the CDR3 is 14 residues. The germline gives CDR1 SGHRS, CDR2 YFSETQ. Based on the CDR3 plus reference TRBV5-1 and TRBJ1-4, the full variable domain is KAGVTQTPRYLIKTRGQQVTLSCSPISGHRSVSWYQQTPGQGLQFLFEYFSETQRNKGNFPGRFSGRQFSNSRSEMNVSTLELGDSALYLCASSFTGINEKLFFGSGTQLSVL.

The J gene is TRBJ2-6, the V gene TRBV7-9, with TRBD1 identical over 10 bases. With 8 bases clipped from V and 2 bases from J, the junction kept 9 bases outside the gene matches. The V gene's germline CDR1 is SEHNR and CDR2 FQNEAQ (reference sequence). This CDR3 comprises 17 residues. CDR3 sequence reads: CASRDRGRSPGANVLTF. CDR3 sequence (DNA): TGTGCCAGCCGGGACAGGGGACGGAGTCCTGGGGCCAACGTCCTGACTTTC.

The chain combines TRBV10-3 with TRBJ1-4; TRBD1 matches 8 bases. Germline CDR1 and CDR2: ENHRY and SYGVKD. This CDR3 has 14 residues. J lost 4 bases, V lost 8 bases, and 6 bases had no gene match. The CDR3 reads CAIRRGLGNEKLFF. The CDR3 DNA reads TGTGCCATCCGCAGGGGGCTCGGTAATGAAAAACTGTTTTTT.

The genes are TRBV28 and TRBJ2-3, with TRBD1 matching over 11 bases. Germline loops: CDR1 MDHEN, CDR2 SYDVKM. V was pared by 2 bases and J by 4 bases, with 2 bases of the junction left unmatched. CDR3 size: 15 residues. CDR3 amino acids: CASSLPGQGADTQYF. The CDR3, as DNA: TGTGCCAGCAGTTTACCGGGACAGGGGGCAGATACGCAGTATTTT.

This clone has just a few counts. The J gene is TRBJ2-7, the V gene TRBV6-6; D call uncertain. Germline-derived CDR1 and CDR2 are MNHNY and SVGAGI (reference sequence). The germline V and J ends were trimmed by 6 bases and 1 base, with 4 bases remaining between them. There are 11 residues in the CDR3. CDR3 sequence: CASSPSYEQYF. CDR3 sequence (DNA): TGTGCCAGCAGCCCTTCCTACGAGCAGTACTTC.

This clone was recorded only once. The J gene is TRBJ1-6, the V gene TRBV29-1, with 7 bases lining up with TRBD1. Germline values: CDR1 SQVTM, CDR2 ANQGSEA. This CDR3 has 14 residues. V lost 4 bases, J lost 7 bases, and 7 bases stayed unmatched. CDR3 region: CSVAFGQANSPLHF. The DNA for the CDR3 is TGCAGCGTTGCGTTTGGACAGGCCAATTCACCCCTCCACTTT.

This clone was seen only once. The rearrangement uses TRBV6-5 and TRBJ2-5; D not certain. The closer fit of TRBJ2-7 to the DNA end suggests the J call may be wrong. The CDR3 loop spans 15 amino acids. Germline-derived CDR1 and CDR2 are MNHEY and SVGAGI. The CDR3 sequence: CASSYEDASSYEQYF. The CDR3 DNA is TGTGCCAGCAGTTACGAAGACGCTAGCTCCTACGAGCAGTACTTC.

V is TRBV28 and J is TRBJ2-1; TRBD2 is a possible D gene (6 bases). Looked up from germline, CDR1 is MDHEN and CDR2 is SYDVKM. V was shortened by 3 bases and J by 4 bases, with 13 bases between the two germline ends. The CDR3 loop spans 15 amino acids. In DNA form, the CDR3 reads TGTGCCAGCAGTTTGAGTCTAGCGCTTTACAATGAGCAGTTCTTC. Protein product: CASSLSLALYNEQFF.

The V and J genes are TRBV11-2 and TRBJ2-7; 10 bases are a match to TRBD1. This CDR3 is built from 15 residues. Germline lookup yields CDR1 SGHAT and CDR2 FQNNGV. Trimming cost V 0 bases and J 6 bases; bases outside gene matches: 5. CDR3 amino acids: CASSLEGTGASEQYF. The CDR3, as DNA: TGTGCCAGCAGCTTAGAGGGGACAGGGGCGTCCGAGCAGTACTTC.

The chain combines TRBV6-5 with TRBJ2-7; D unresolved. Per germline, CDR1 MNHEY and CDR2 SVGAGI. CDR3 length: 14 amino acids. V shed 2 bases and J shed 1 base, with 9 bases lying between them. CDR3 loop: CASSYSGRSYEQYF. In DNA form, the CDR3 reads TGTGCCAGCAGTTACAGTGGCAGATCCTACGAGCAGTACTTC.

This rearrangement joins TRBV29-1 to TRBJ2-1, with 9 nucleotides matching TRBD2. Looked up from germline, CDR1 is SQVTM and CDR2 is ANQGSEA. Trimming took 4 bases from V and 10 from J; bases not matched to a gene: 8. This CDR3 contains 13 residues. The CDR3 region is CSVGKLAGIEQFF. CDR3 in DNA: TGCAGCGTTGGGAAACTAGCGGGCATCGAGCAGTTCTTC.

The CDR3 nucleotides read TGTGCCAGCAGTTTATCGGGGGGGTCTCACAATGAGCAGTTCTTC. Its protein is CASSLSGGSHNEQFF. The chain combines TRBV27 with TRBJ2-1; 7 positions agree with TRBD2. V was clipped by 0 bases and J by 5 bases; unmatched bases: 4. The CDR3 contains 15 residues. The germline V gene has CDR1 MNHEY and CDR2 SMNVEV (reference sequence).

The chain links TRBV1 to TRBJ2-1; the table calls TRBD2, which could not be checked here. TRBV1 is listed as a pseudogene. The CDR3 has 19 residues. CDR3 nucleotides: TGCACCAGCAGCCAGGATCAAGGAACTAGCGGACCATCCTACAATGAGCAGTTCTTC. Amino acids: CTSSQDQGTSGPSYNEQFF.

The gene calls are TRBV27 and TRBJ2-2; a possible D gene is TRBD2 (5 bases). Germline CDR1 reads MNHEY; CDR2 reads SMNVEV (reference sequence). This CDR3 spans 13 amino acids. V was shortened by 6 bases and J by 5 bases, with 10 bases between the two germline ends. In DNA, the CDR3 is TGTGCCAGCAGAGGGAGAGTGACCGGGGAGCTGTTTTTT. Translating it yields CASRGRVTGELFF.

The sample holds one count of this clone. The rearrangement joins TRBV4-2 to TRBJ1-1; TRBD1 might be the D (5 bases). The V and J ends lost 5 bases and 0 bases respectively, with 10 bases between them. The germline gives CDR1 LGHNA, CDR2 YNFKEQ. The CDR3 has 14 amino acids. In DNA, the CDR3 is TGTGCCAGCAGCGGCGGGACGGTGAACACTGAAGCTTTCTTT. Its translation: CASSGGTVNTEAFF.

The CDR3 here is CSVEGATGGSYEQYF. CDR3 nucleotides: TGCAGCGTTGAAGGCGCTACCGGCGGCTCCTACGAGCAGTACTTC. The chain carries TRBV29-1 and TRBJ2-7; D call uncertain. CDR1 is SQVTM and CDR2 is ANQGSEA in the germline V gene. The CDR3 contains 15 residues. V lost 1 base and J lost 0, with 13 bases in between.

The chain is built from TRBV5-4 and TRBJ2-7; possibly TRBD1 for D (6 bases). Germline assignment: CDR1 SGHNT and CDR2 YYREEE (reference sequence). CDR3 size: 13 residues. Trimming removed 3 bases from V and 3 bases from J, with 10 bases in between. As DNA, the CDR3 is TGTGCCAGCAGCTGGTCGACAGGCTACGAGCAGTACTTC. Protein sequence: CASSWSTGYEQYF.

The chain is built from TRBV19 and TRBJ2-1; perhaps TRBD2 as D (5 bases). In germline, CDR1 is LNHDA, CDR2 SQIVND (reference sequence). Trimming cost V 1 base and J 4 bases, with 11 bases left between them. The CDR3 spans 15 residues. CDR3 protein: CASSIAGILYNEQFF. In nucleotides, the CDR3 is TGTGCCAGTAGTATAGCCGGGATCCTGTACAATGAGCAGTTCTTC.

V usage is TRBV14 and J usage is TRBJ1-4, with D possibly TRBD1 on 5 matching bases. The V end lost 4 bases, the J end lost 10 bases, and 16 bases lay between the germline ends. CDR3 length equals 14 residues. Germline V gene data show CDR1 as SGHDN and CDR2 as FVKESK. CDR3 region: CASSPRAVDGKLFF. The CDR3 coding sequence is TGTGCCAGCAGCCCCAGGGCTGTGGATGGAAAACTGTTTTTT.